Presented here are 19 T cell receptor beta chains from one specimen sequenced in a study of blood T cell repertoires in COVID-19. The protocol was immunoSEQ multiplex PCR, while the TCRdb copy is restricted to in-frame clones and leaves out a portion. The sample comprises some 390,000 clones, around nine tenths of which are singletons, and 1.5% to 1.9% rests with the top ten. Material: peripheral blood. The receptor set was obtained from a woman between 40 and 55 years old with COVID-19, enrolled during active disease.

The V call is TRBV3-1 (or the pseudogene TRBV3-2), the J call TRBJ1-4, with TRBD1 matching over 7 bases. V shed 4 bases, J shed 6 bases, and the junction held 8 bases outside the gene matches. Looked up from germline, CDR1 is LGHDT and CDR2 is YNNKEL (reference sequence). The CDR3 loop spans 15 amino acids. The CDR3 coding sequence is TGTGCCAGCAGCCTCGGGACAGTCGAACATGAAAAACTGTTTTTT. Residues: CASSLGTVEHEKLFF.

The V gene is TRBV27, the J gene TRBJ1-4; D perhaps matches TRBD1 (5 bases). The CDR3 extends over 14 amino acids. Germline V gene sequence: CDR1 MNHEY, CDR2 SMNVEV (reference sequence). V was cut by 3 bases and J by 8 bases, with 13 bases left in between. CDR3 loop: CASSFRGKGEKLFF. DNA for the CDR3: TGTGCCAGCAGTTTCCGGGGGAAGGGAGAAAAACTGTTTTTT.

The chain couples TRBV28 to TRBJ1-1, with D possibly matching TRBD1 (5 bases). Looked up from germline, CDR1 is MDHEN and CDR2 is SYDVKM. The CDR3 has 13 amino acids. The germline V and J ends were trimmed by 1 base and 10 bases, with 13 bases remaining between them. The CDR3 spells CASSLLAGLRAFF. The CDR3 region has the DNA TGTGCCAGCAGTTTATTGGCAGGGTTGAGAGCTTTCTTT. The entire variable domain, with the rest obtained from reference TRBV28 and TRBJ1-1, is as follows: DVKVTQSSRYLVKRTGEKVFLECVQDMDHENMFWYRQDPGLGLRLIYFSYDVKMKEKGDIPEGYSVSREKKERFSLILESASTNQTSMYLCASSLLAGLRAFFGQGTRLTVV.

The chain is built from TRBV7-2 and TRBJ2-7, with 11 bases matching TRBD2. Per germline, CDR1 SGHTA and CDR2 FQGNSA. This CDR3 has 15 residues. V was clipped by 2 bases and J by 6 bases; unmatched bases: 6. CDR3 nucleotide sequence: TGTGCCAGCAGCTTAAGGCTAGCGGGAGGAGGCGAGCAGTACTTC. Its translation is CASSLRLAGGGEQYF.

The CDR3 loop reads CASSEAMGLDTQYF. The CDR3 DNA reads as TGTGCCAGCAGTGAAGCTATGGGACTAGATACGCAGTATTTT. The chain links TRBV2 to TRBJ2-3, with D perhaps matching TRBD2 (6 bases). The V gene's germline CDR1 is SNHLY and CDR2 FYNNEI. V lost 0 bases, J lost 5 bases, and 9 bases lay in between. The CDR3 length is 14 residues.

The J gene is TRBJ1-2, the V gene TRBV7-8, with TRBD1 matching 7 bases. The CDR3 has 17 amino acids. Germline V CDR1 and CDR2: SGHVS, FQNEAQ. The V and J ends lost 2 bases and 0 bases, in that order; junction bases with no gene match: 9. For the CDR3, the DNA is TGTGCCAGCAGCTTAACGACAGGGACGGGAGCTAACTATGGCTACACCTTC. Its protein is CASSLTTGTGANYGYTF.

V usage is TRBV28 and J usage is TRBJ2-2; 8 bases align to TRBD1. The CDR3 runs to 13 residues. CDR1 is MDHEN, CDR2 SYDVKM, per germline. V gave up 8 bases and J gave up 5 bases; unmatched junction bases: 4. CDR3 nucleotides: TGTGCCAGCCGGACAGGGAATACCGGGGAGCTGTTTTTT. Amino acids: CASRTGNTGELFF. Full variable domain (missing parts from reference TRBV28 and TRBJ2-2): DVKVTQSSRYLVKRTGEKVFLECVQDMDHENMFWYRQDPGLGLRLIYFSYDVKMKEKGDIPEGYSVSREKKERFSLILESASTNQTSMYLCASRTGNTGELFFGEGSRLTVL.

The rearrangement links TRBV5-1 to TRBJ2-3; 7 bases line up with TRBD2. The trim removed 0 bases at V and 4 bases at J, leaving 5 bases unmatched. The CDR3 has 15 amino acids. Germline V lookup: CDR1 SGHRS, CDR2 YFSETQ. The CDR3 sequence is CASSLAGGSADTQYF. CDR3 sequence (DNA): TGCGCCAGCAGCTTGGCCGGCGGGAGCGCAGATACGCAGTATTTT.

The V gene is TRBV5-4, the J gene TRBJ2-1; TRBD2 aligns across 7 bases. The CDR3 runs to 16 residues. Germline assignment: CDR1 SGHNT and CDR2 YYREEE (reference sequence). After removal of 5 bases from V and 1 base from J, the junction contained 9 bases not matched to a gene. The CDR3 sequence: CASRIQRGRSYNEQFF. As DNA, the CDR3 is TGTGCCAGCAGGATCCAGCGGGGAAGGTCCTACAATGAGCAGTTCTTC.

J is TRBJ1-1 and V is TRBV2; no firm D call. The V and J ends lost 7 bases and 6 bases respectively, with 12 bases between them. CDR1 and CDR2 (germline): SNHLY, FYNNEI. This CDR3 contains 12 residues. For the CDR3, the DNA is TGTGCCAGCAAACGGAGGGAAGCTGAAGCTTTCTTT. Residues: CASKRREAEAFF.

This chain links TRBV6-5 with TRBJ1-4; 9 nucleotides align to TRBD1. Germline assignment: CDR1 MNHEY and CDR2 SVGAGI. V lost 2 bases, J lost 5 bases, and 6 bases stayed unmatched. The CDR3 is made up of 16 amino acids. The CDR3 nucleotides are TGTGCCAGCAGTTACGCATCCGGGACAGGGAATGAAAAACTGTTTTTT. It encodes CASSYASGTGNEKLFF.

V and J are TRBV5-4 and TRBJ2-1; 11 nucleotides line up with TRBD2. V lost 0 bases to trimming and J lost 5 bases; unmatched junction nucleotides: 4. CDR3 size: 16 residues. The V gene's germline CDR1 is SGHNT and CDR2 YYREEE (reference sequence). As DNA, the CDR3 is TGTGCCAGCAGCTTGGAGGGGACTAGCGGAAACAATGAGCAGTTCTTC. Its translation: CASSLEGTSGNNEQFF.

This chain connects TRBV27 to TRBJ1-1; 8 bases are a match to TRBD1. Germline trimming cut 5 bases from V and 4 bases from J; bases unmatched to any gene: 9. CDR1 is MNHEY and CDR2 is SMNVEV in the germline V gene (reference sequence). There are 15 residues in the CDR3. Written as DNA, the CDR3 is TGTGCCAGCAGTATAAACCCAGGGGGCCCCACTGAAGCTTTCTTT. Translated, it gives CASSINPGGPTEAFF.

CDR3 loop: CASSSHGQAGSSGNTIYF. Written as DNA, the CDR3 is TGTGCCAGTAGTAGCCATGGACAGGCCGGGAGCTCTGGAAACACCATATATTTT. This chain uses TRBV19 with TRBJ1-3, with 7 nucleotides matching TRBD1. The CDR3 has 18 amino acids. Germline CDR1 and CDR2: LNHDA and SQIVND (reference sequence). V trimming: 4 bases; J trimming: 0 bases; junction bases outside the gene matches: 12.

The chain has TRBV6-4 and TRBJ1-3; 8 bases agree with TRBD1. From germline, CDR1 is MRHNA and CDR2 SNTAGT. The CDR3 has 16 residues. The junction had 8 bases not matched to a gene; V was cut back by 7 bases and J by 0 bases. DNA for the CDR3: TGTGCCAGCACCTTACAGGGGGTAGTCTCTGGAAACACCATATATTTT. Translated: CASTLQGVVSGNTIYF.

The J gene is TRBJ1-2, the V gene TRBV19; D not resolved. Germline V gives CDR1 LNHDA, CDR2 SQIVND (reference sequence). V was shortened by 3 bases and J by 1 base, with 15 bases between the two germline ends. The CDR3 extends over 16 amino acids. DNA of the CDR3: TGTGCCAGTAGTATTGGGCGGGTCACCTTTAACTATGGCTACACCTTC. This encodes CASSIGRVTFNYGYTF.

The gene calls are TRBV4-3 and TRBJ2-1; 11 positions match TRBD2. CDR1 and CDR2 from the germline V gene are LGHNA and YSLEER. The ends lost 6 bases at V and 5 bases at J; junction bases unmatched: 6. The CDR3 extends over 15 amino acids. The CDR3 sequence is CASRYGTSGNNEQFF. CDR3 bases: TGCGCCAGCAGATACGGGACTAGCGGAAACAATGAGCAGTTCTTC.

The rearrangement joins TRBV7-8 to TRBJ1-1, with TRBD1 matching over 7 bases. Germline V CDR1 and CDR2: SGHVS, FQNEAQ. The CDR3 runs to 17 residues. Trimming cost V 0 bases and J 1 base; bases outside gene matches: 8. The CDR3 is CASSLAETGPKNTEAFF. The CDR3 DNA reads as TGTGCCAGCAGCTTAGCGGAGACAGGGCCAAAGAACACTGAAGCTTTCTTT.

The rearrangement uses TRBV19 and TRBJ1-5; no clear D gene. CDR3 length equals 16 residues. CDR1 LNHDA and CDR2 SQIVND come from the germline V gene (reference sequence). V lost 6 bases and J lost 0, with 15 bases in between. This CDR3 is CASRQDFSISNQPQHF. The CDR3 nucleotides read TGTGCCAGTAGGCAGGACTTTAGCATTAGCAATCAGCCCCAGCATTTT.